This is a list of T cell receptor beta chains from one sample in a study of Ad26.COV2.S vaccination and SARS-CoV-2 variants. TCRdb keeps only in-frame clones here, not all; method: immunoSEQ multiplex PCR. In the table there are 380,000 or so clones, about four fifths of which are singletons. The sequencing here drew on peripheral blood, taken in a trial of Ad26.COV2.S vaccine versus placebo. The receptors were gathered from a person between 18 and 60 years old who received the Ad26.COV2.S COVID-19 vaccine or a placebo. The CDR3 runs from the conserved cysteine through the conserved F or W. D genes are given only for firm matches.

D: NA; J: TRBJ1-6; V: TRBV11-2; CDR3: CASSLGDRSLSPLHF
D: NA; J: TRBJ1-6; V: TRBV19; CDR3: CASKQGNNSPLHF
D: NA; J: TRBJ2-2; V: TRBV5-6; CDR3: CASSAIRGAGELFF
D: NA; J: TRBJ2-5; V: TRBV3-1/TRBV3-2; CDR3: CASSGIEETQYF
D: NA; J: TRBJ1-1; V: TRBV7-2; CDR3: CASSLAQRVKAFF
D: NA; J: TRBJ2-7; V: TRBV28; CDR3: CASSFQAPYEQYF
D: NA; J: TRBJ2-2; V: TRBV27; CDR3: CASSFSQGGITGELFF
D: NA; J: TRBJ1-5; V: TRBV5-1; CDR3: CASSLAQNQPQHF
D: TRBD1; J: TRBJ2-7; V: TRBV7-9; CDR3: CASSQQGSYEQYF
D: NA; J: TRBJ2-2; V: TRBV11-2; CDR3: CASSLRSLGTGELFF
D: NA; J: TRBJ1-2; V: TRBV7-9; CDR3: CASSLELNYGYTF
D: NA; J: TRBJ1-2; V: TRBV5-1; CDR3: CASSLEVGGYTF
D: NA; J: TRBJ1-5; V: TRBV5-5; CDR3: CASSFSVAQPQHF
D: NA; J: TRBJ2-7; V: TRBV7-2; CDR3: CASSFVYSYEQYF
D: NA; J: TRBJ1-2; V: TRBV29-1; CDR3: CSAPGPEKDGYTF
D: NA; J: TRBJ2-7; V: TRBV11-2; CDR3: CASSLSRASFEVQYF
D: NA; J: TRBJ1-2; V: TRBV27; CDR3: CASTFTVQTPYGYTF
D: NA; J: TRBJ2-5; V: TRBV6-2/TRBV6-3; CDR3: CASSYTPDRYQETQYF
D: TRBD2; J: TRBJ2-2; V: TRBV7-8; CDR3: CASSSQLAGALNGELFF
D: NA; J: TRBJ2-5; V: TRBV13; CDR3: CASGPRGLGETQYF
D: NA; J: TRBJ1-3; V: TRBV10-1; CDR3: CASTAASSGNTIYF
D: NA; J: TRBJ2-7; V: TRBV6-2/TRBV6-3; CDR3: CASSYQGGEQYF